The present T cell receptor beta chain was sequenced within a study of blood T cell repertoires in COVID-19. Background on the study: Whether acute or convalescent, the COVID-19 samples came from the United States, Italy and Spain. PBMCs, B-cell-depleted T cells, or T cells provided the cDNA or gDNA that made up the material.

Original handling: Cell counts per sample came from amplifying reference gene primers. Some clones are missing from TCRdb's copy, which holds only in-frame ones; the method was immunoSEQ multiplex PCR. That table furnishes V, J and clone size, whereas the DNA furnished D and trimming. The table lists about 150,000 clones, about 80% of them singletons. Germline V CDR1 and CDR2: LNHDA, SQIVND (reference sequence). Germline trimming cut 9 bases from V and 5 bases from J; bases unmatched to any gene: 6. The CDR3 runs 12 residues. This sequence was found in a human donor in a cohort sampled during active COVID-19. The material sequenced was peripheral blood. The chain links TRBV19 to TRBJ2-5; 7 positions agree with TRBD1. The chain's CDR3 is CASGQERETQYF. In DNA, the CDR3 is TGTGCCAGCGGACAGGAGAGGGAGACCCAGTACTTC.